These 2 T cell receptor beta chains came from one sample sequenced in a study of cytomegalovirus exposure and HLA in healthy donors. PCR used 60 Vbeta primers and 13 Jbeta primers. Only in-frame clones appear in the TCRdb table, and some are missing; sequencing was by immunoSEQ multiplex PCR. The table records some 150,000 clones, 75% to 85% of them present only once. Sequenced material: PBMCs. The source of these receptors is a man aged 50 or older in good health and CMV-seropositive.

This clone was seen only once. The chain combines TRBV28 with TRBJ2-1; D call uncertain. V dropped 2 bases and J dropped 4 bases, with 12 bases sitting between them. The V gene's germline CDR1 is MDHEN and CDR2 SYDVKM. CDR3 length: 15 amino acids. The CDR3 sequence is CASSLRPRGYNEQFF. In DNA, the CDR3 is TGTGCCAGCAGTTTACGGCCCCGAGGATACAATGAGCAGTTCTTC.

The genes are TRBV19 and TRBJ2-5, with D uncertain. V was pared by 3 bases and J by 1 base, with 12 bases between. CDR3 length: 15 amino acids. Germline V CDR1 and CDR2: LNHDA, SQIVND (reference sequence). CDR3: CASSIGAGLQETQYF. CDR3 bases: TGTGCCAGTAGTATCGGCGCAGGCCTCCAAGAGACCCAGTACTTC.